This TCR beta chain was retrieved from a study of identical twins. Study-level points and caveats: Among beta out-of-frame sequences, excess sharing between twins appeared weaker.

The germline CDR1 and CDR2 sequences are MNHEY and SMNVEV (reference sequence). Trimming pared 1 base from V and 1 base from J, leaving 4 bases between. The CDR3 spans 14 residues. Template switching introduced a universal primer site, and the cDNA bore unique molecular identifiers. TCRdb used MiXCR to reprocess the 5' RACE reads, holding one entry per CDR3 protein. Here the sample spans 500,000 to 550,000 distinct CDR3 sequences, more than 20% being singletons. This clonotype was counted many times. As yet, its antigen is unknown. These records were also assigned to another study, of yellow fever vaccine responses in identical twins. From that study: Reportedly, twins' vaccine T cell responses looked partly convergent and partly personalized.

The sequence was collected from a woman in her late teens or twenties in good health. The V gene is TRBV27, the J gene TRBJ2-2; D unresolved. Sequencing was done on a sample of CD4+ T cells sorted from blood. The CDR3 DNA reads TGTGCCAGCAGTTTATGGGGGAACACCGGGGAGCTGTTTTTT. Its protein is CASSLWGNTGELFF.